This TCR beta chain emerged from a study of beta chain features in type 1 diabetes. The CDR3 contains 14 residues. V was clipped by 3 bases and J by 3 bases, with 10 bases between them. Germline CDR1 reads SGHNT; CDR2 reads YYREEE (reference sequence). The investigators reverse transcribed all of the isolated RNA, so they sequenced expressed TCRB transcripts. Data came from immunoSEQ multiplex PCR; TCRdb stores just in-frame clones and leaves some out. The sample carries 200,000 to 300,000 clones, 68% recorded once. The sample comprised naive CD4+ T cells from blood. The sequence derives from a man aged 25 to 40 in good health. The gene calls are TRBV5-4 and TRBJ2-4, with D possibly matching TRBD1 (6 bases). CDR3 coding DNA: TGTGCCAGCAGCTCCGGGACAAGCAAAAACATTCAGTACTTC. It encodes CASSSGTSKNIQYF.